The entry below gives a single TCR beta chain sequence along with its context. TCRdb reanalysed the 5' RACE reads using MiXCR and keeps one entry per CDR3 protein. The sample lists about 23,000 distinct CDR3 sequences; more than 30% were seen once. Naive CD4+ T cells were purified with Tregs depleted by CD25. There are 12 residues in the CDR3. V was clipped by 1 base and J by 4 bases, with 7 bases between them. The V gene's germline CDR1 is DFQATT and CDR2 SNEGSKA (reference sequence). The sequencing sample was made of tumor-infiltrating naive CD4+ T cells sorted from the breast tumor. Subset specified: naive CD4+ T cells, CD4+CD45RA+CD25-. The gene calls are TRBV20-1 and TRBJ1-2, with D unclear. The origin of this receptor is a female donor with breast cancer. CDR3 bases: TGCAGTGCTAGAGTCGGGAGCTATGGCTACACCTTC. It specifies CSARVGSYGYTF.